Listed here is a single TCR beta chain. Its antigen is undetermined. The data originate from a study of cytomegalovirus exposure and HLA in healthy donors. Study outcomes and limitations: Reported findings show TCR beta sequences accurately forecast HLA-A and HLA-B alleles in most subjects.

This CDR3 is 17 amino acids long. V dropped 8 bases and J dropped 0; count of bases not matched to a gene: 10. Germline V gene lookup returns CDR1 SGDLS and CDR2 YYNGEE. 60 Vbeta and 13 Jbeta primers were used in PCR. Source study methods: In a later analysis, of about 80 million unique beta chains, roughly 11 million appeared in at least two donors. Generated by immunoSEQ multiplex PCR, the TCRdb table keeps only in-frame clones and is missing some. V and J calls plus clone size are reproduced from that table; the DNA served to infer D and trimming. The table includes about 180,000 clones, about 80% detected once.

The sample taken for sequencing was PBMCs. This chain links TRBV9 with TRBJ2-6, with 8 bases aligning to TRBD1. This sequence originates from a woman aged 50 to 60 in good health and CMV-seronegative. This CDR3 is CASGLGRGHSGANVLTF. CDR3 DNA: TGTGCCAGTGGCCTCGGCAGGGGGCACTCTGGGGCCAACGTCCTGACTTTC. Full variable domain (missing parts from reference TRBV9 and TRBJ2-6): DSGVTQTPKHLITATGQRVTLRCSPRSGDLSVYWYQQSLDQGLQFLIQYYNGEERAKGNILERFSAQQFPDLHSELNLSSLELGDSALYFCASGLGRGHSGANVLTFGAGSRLTVL.